The clone carrying this T cell receptor beta chain was found a few times. Antigen unknown. This entry comes from a study of T cell repertoires in cytomegalovirus infection. The overall study: Recently identified HLA-C-restricted CMV epitopes were used, and well-studied HLA-B-restricted CMV epitopes were used as well. In public TCR beta signatures, there were indications of both CMV infection and matching HLA type.

Germline CDR1 SGHVT, CDR2 SQSDAQ. Trimming cost V 4 bases and J 2 bases; bases outside gene matches: 9. The CDR3 extends over 19 amino acids. TCRdb used MiXCR to reprocess the reads, holding one entry per CDR3 protein. Counted here are approximately 910,000 distinct CDR3 sequences, roughly 30% occurring once; the ten biggest clones make up 10% to 15%. Study results and caveats: Totalled public TCR beta family frequency picked out people who carried CMV plus the relevant HLA. What dominated the ex vivo response were HLA-C-restricted CMV-specific TCR beta clonotypes.

The J gene is TRBJ2-3, the V gene TRBV7-4, with TRBD2 matching over 16 bases. This specimen consisted of cultured CD8+ T cells from PBMCs, obtained from culture after CMV antigen stimulation. The clonotype originates from a human donor in good health (CMV status not recorded). Some clones in this sample may be carry-over from other donors' samples. The CDR3 loop is CASSWGLAGGPPHTDTQYF. For the CDR3, the DNA is TGTGCCAGCAGCTGGGGACTAGCGGGGGGGCCCCCCCACACAGATACGCAGTATTTT.